This T cell receptor (beta chain) emerged from a study of blood T cell repertoires in COVID-19. Study-wide context: Material from acute and convalescent COVID-19 was sourced from the United States, Italy and Spain.

The protocol was immunoSEQ multiplex PCR, while the TCRdb copy is restricted to in-frame clones and leaves out a portion. The sample comprises 150,000 to 200,000 clones, approximately 80% of which are singletons, and 11% rests with the top ten. The study recruited people aged about 18 to 90 years across 24 US areas. Participant reports of clinical history set cohort assignment. Each recovered donor of Cohort 3 presented with two negative PCRs, clearance, or symptom resolution. Germline V gene sequence: CDR1 SGHRS, CDR2 YFSETQ. The length of the CDR3 is 15 residues. V was pared by 3 bases and J by 2 bases, with 14 bases between.

This chain links TRBV5-1 with TRBJ2-5; D may be TRBD2 (7 bases). This receptor was identified in a man in his forties or fifties who had recovered from COVID-19. The sample taken for sequencing was PBMCs or T cells enriched from blood (not recorded which). Here the CDR3 DNA reads TGCGCCAGCAGCTCCCAGGGGAGGGGACAAGAGACCCAGTACTTC. It yields the protein CASSSQGRGQETQYF.